These T cell receptor beta chains were read from a single sample in a study of high-grade serous ovarian cancer treatment subgroups. Sequenced by immunoSEQ multiplex PCR; TCRdb stores in-frame clones only, minus some. In the table there are more than 6,500 clones, 79% of which are singletons. The specimen sequenced was tumor tissue. The receptors shown here come from a human donor with high-grade serous ovarian cancer. CDR3s leave out the opening cysteine and the closing phenylalanine or tryptophan.

v_call	j_call	cdr3_aa
TRBV29-1	TRBJ2-7	SVDFSGGSDEQY
TRBV19	TRBJ2-1	ASTLVGGLPLNEQF
TRBV7-2	TRBJ2-4	ASSPPGGKNIQY
TRBV10-1	TRBJ2-7	ASSESGVYEQY
TRBV9	TRBJ2-7	ASSLRTSGPKEQY
TRBV7-9	TRBJ1-1	ASSAVGSAEAF
TRBV11-1	TRBJ2-2	ASSFTSTGELF
TRBV11-2	NA	ASSTRLSSYEQY
TRBV11-2	TRBJ2-1	ASSLGERRQF
TRBV7-3	TRBJ2-3	ASRAGGRSTDTQY
TRBV5-1	TRBJ2-5	ASSPGGIQETQY
TRBV4-1	TRBJ2-5	ASSQAPSGSLWGTQY
TRBV4-2	TRBJ2-5	ASSQSLGQGGETQY
TRBV2	TRBJ2-5	ASSPETSVKRETQY
TRBV6-6	TRBJ2-7	ASSYNEGAQYEQY
TRBV28	TRBJ1-1	ASLTLGTVTEAF
TRBV7-6	TRBJ1-5	ASSWGDRTNQPQH
TRBV18	TRBJ2-1	ASSPPSLTLEQF
TRBV11-3	TRBJ2-5	ASSPSGSATQY
TRBV7-8	NA	ASSPRDRSYEQY
TRBV5-4	TRBJ2-5	ASSPQGGYVETQY
TRBV5-6	TRBJ2-7	ASSGAPSGSYEQY
TRBV19	TRBJ2-7	ASSRGDYYEQY